This is a list of T cell receptor beta chains from one sample in a study of blood T cell repertoires in COVID-19. Repertoires were generated with immunoSEQ multiplex PCR, while TCRdb's copy carries only in-frame clones and drops some. The table lists 100,000 to 120,000 clones, nearly 80% of them singletons. Source material: peripheral blood. These receptors were collected from a woman older than 75 with active or convalescent COVID-19. The CDR3 runs from the conserved cysteine through the conserved F or W. Each record gives: J gene, D gene, clone size, V gene, CDR3 protein, CDR3 DNA. D genes are given only for firm matches. Some rows mark clone size as missing; the rest say once, few, many or name a class of expanded clone.

TRBJ1-5	-	few	TRBV15	CATSRDFFDRNSNQPQHF	TGTGCCACCAGCAGAGATTTTTTCGACAGGAATAGCAATCAGCCCCAGCATTTT
TRBJ2-7	TRBD2	-	TRBV5-1	CASSSSSGSYEQYF	TGCGCCAGCAGCAGTAGTAGCGGGAGCTACGAGCAGTACTTC
TRBJ2-5	-	-	TRBV5-6	CASSLFQGRETQYF	TGTGCCAGCAGCTTGTTTCAGGGTCGGGAGACCCAGTACTTC
TRBJ2-7	-	-	TRBV11-2	CASSLVFRAYEQYF	TGTGCCAGCAGCTTAGTTTTTAGAGCCTACGAGCAGTACTTC
TRBJ2-1	TRBD2	-	TRBV4-1	CASSPGTRLAEGYEQFF	TGCGCCAGCAGCCCTGGGACACGACTAGCGGAAGGATATGAGCAGTTCTTC
TRBJ1-1	-	-	TRBV28	CASSLRKTGIEAFF	TGTGCCAGCAGTTTACGGAAAACAGGGATTGAAGCTTTCTTT
TRBJ2-5	-	-	TRBV10-3	CAISDILPRETQYF	TGTGCCATCAGCGATATACTTCCGCGGGAGACCCAGTACTTC
TRBJ2-3	TRBD2	-	TRBV5-1	CASSRAGGLPDTQYF	TGCGCCAGCAGTCGAGCGGGAGGACTCCCTGATACGCAGTATTTT
TRBJ1-2	TRBD1	-	TRBV6-1	CASSDRGRFYGYTF	TGTGCCAGCAGTGACAGGGGGCGCTTCTATGGCTACACCTTC
TRBJ2-3	-	-	TRBV5-1	CASSFGTLASTDTQYF	TGCGCCAGCAGCTTTGGAACATTAGCTAGCACAGATACGCAGTATTTT
TRBJ2-7	TRBD2	-	TRBV18	CASSHSVEAGGFSYEQYF	TGTGCCAGCTCACATTCGGTGGAGGCGGGAGGTTTTTCCTACGAGCAGTACTTC
TRBJ2-3	-	-	TRBV2	CASLPGSTDTQYF	TGTGCCAGCCTCCCGGGATCCACAGATACGCAGTATTTT
TRBJ2-5	TRBD2	few	TRBV18	CASSPGLAGGETQYF	TGTGCCAGCTCACCGGGACTAGCGGGAGGGGAGACCCAGTACTTC
TRBJ2-7	TRBD1	-	TRBV28	CAISLGQGNYEQYF	TGTGCCATCTCCCTGGGACAGGGGAACTACGAGCAGTACTTC
TRBJ2-7	TRBD1	-	TRBV2	CASRGRDRGYEQYF	TGTGCCAGCAGGGGCCGGGACAGGGGCTACGAGCAGTACTTC
TRBJ1-1	TRBD1	-	TRBV10-1	CASSYRGDTEAFF	TGCGCCAGCAGTTACAGGGGGGACACTGAAGCTTTCTTT
TRBJ2-3	TRBD2	-	TRBV6-2/TRBV6-3	CASSWSAGQTDTQYF	TGTGCCAGCAGTTGGTCAGCGGGGCAGACAGATACGCAGTATTTT
TRBJ2-1	-	-	TRBV4-1	CASSQDRGGGEQFF	TGCGCCAGCAGCCAAGATCGAGGGGGGGGTGAGCAGTTCTTC
TRBJ1-1	TRBD1	-	TRBV18	CASSPTYRGQTEAFF	TGTGCCAGCTCACCAACCTACAGGGGGCAGACTGAAGCTTTCTTT
TRBJ2-5	TRBD2	-	TRBV5-4	CASSFGLAGGGETQYF	TGTGCCAGCAGCTTTGGTCTAGCGGGAGGGGGGGAGACCCAGTACTTC
TRBJ2-5	TRBD2	once	TRBV7-2	CASSLERERVTQYF	TGTGCCAGCAGCTTAGAGCGGGAGCGTGTGACCCAGTACTTC
TRBJ1-1	-	-	TRBV28	CASSLRDIREAFF	TGTGCCAGCAGTCTCCGGGACATACGTGAAGCTTTCTTT
TRBJ1-5	-	few	TRBV6-5	CASSSGGPQHF	TGTGCCAGCAGCTCCGGGGGTCCCCAGCATTTT
TRBJ2-3	TRBD2	-	TRBV19	CASSTSGTDTQYF	TGTGCCAGCTCGACTAGCGGCACAGATACGCAGTATTTT
TRBJ1-1	TRBD1	-	TRBV18	CASSPGQGVNTEAFF	TGTGCCAGCTCACCGGGACAGGGGGTGAACACTGAAGCTTTCTTT
TRBJ2-7	-	many	TRBV19	CASSIGTAGWDEQYF	TGTGCCAGTAGTATAGGGACTGCCGGGTGGGACGAGCAGTACTTC
TRBJ2-1	-	-	TRBV28	CASSLLDEQFF	TGTGCCAGCAGCCTACTCGATGAGCAGTTCTTC
TRBJ1-5	-	-	TRBV19	CATSRGRSNQPQHF	TGTGCCACCTCAAGGGGCAGGAGCAATCAGCCCCAGCATTTT
TRBJ1-1	-	-	TRBV27	CASSLGVDTEAFF	TGTGCCAGCAGTTTGGGAGTGGACACTGAAGCTTTCTTT
TRBJ1-1	-	-	TRBV19	CASSIGQGLEAFF	TGTGCCAGTAGTATAGGGCAGGGGCTCGAAGCTTTCTTT
TRBJ2-7	TRBD1	-	TRBV3-1/TRBV3-2	CASSHDRGWQYF	TGTGCCAGCAGCCACGACAGGGGCTGGCAGTACTTC
TRBJ1-5	-	-	TRBV11-2	CASSLNFISNQPQHF	TGTGCCAGCAGCTTAAATTTCATTAGCAATCAGCCCCAGCATTTT
TRBJ2-7	-	-	TRBV7-9	CASSSYPGGSGKRAYEQYF	TGTGCCAGCAGCTCCTACCCCGGGGGTAGCGGAAAACGTGCCTACGAGCAGTACTTC
TRBJ2-5	-	-	TRBV5-1	CASSFSQVGQAGTQYF	TGCGCCAGCAGCTTTTCCCAAGTTGGACAAGCGGGGACCCAGTACTTC
TRBJ1-5	-	-	TRBV7-2	CASSRFQGNQPQHF	TGTGCCAGCAGCCGGTTCCAGGGTAATCAGCCCCAGCATTTT
TRBJ2-7	-	-	TRBV13	CASSLFGQAYEQYF	TGTGCCAGCAGCTTATTCGGCCAGGCCTACGAGCAGTACTTC
TRBJ1-4	TRBD1	-	TRBV9	CASSGQGQGFEKLFF	TGTGCCAGCAGCGGCCAAGGACAGGGGTTCGAAAAACTGTTTTTT
TRBJ1-3	-	-	TRBV7-2	CASSLVQLPGNTIYF	TGTGCCAGCAGCTTAGTACAGCTCCCTGGAAACACCATATATTTT
TRBJ2-6	-	once	TRBV23-1	CASSQSDLCSGANVLTF	TGCGCCAGCAGTCAATCTGACTTATGCTCTGGGGCCAACGTCCTGACTTTC
TRBJ1-4	TRBD1	-	TRBV2	CASRDRVEKLFF	TGTGCCAGCAGAGACAGGGTTGAAAAACTGTTTTTT
TRBJ2-5	-	few	TRBV1	CTSSQSKREVPETQYF	TGCACCAGCAGCCAAAGTAAGCGGGAGGTTCCGGAGACCCAGTACTTC
TRBJ2-5	TRBD1	few	TRBV5-4	CASSRKQGAGETQYF	TGTGCCAGCAGCCGGAAACAGGGGGCGGGAGAGACCCAGTACTTC
TRBJ1-4	TRBD1	once	TRBV5-4	CASSRLGQGNEKLFF	TGTGCCAGCAGCCGCCTGGGACAGGGGAATGAAAAACTGTTTTTT
TRBJ1-2	-	-	TRBV28	CASKREVGGYTF	TGTGCCAGCAAGAGGGAGGTGGGAGGCTACACCTTC
TRBJ2-7	TRBD1	-	TRBV10-3	CATTPSGGSSYEQYF	TGTGCCACCACCCCTTCAGGGGGAAGCTCCTACGAGCAGTACTTC
TRBJ2-1	TRBD2	-	TRBV5-1	CASSFGGDRLSYNEQFF	TGCGCCAGCAGCTTCGGGGGGGATAGACTCTCCTACAATGAGCAGTTCTTC
TRBJ1-4	TRBD1	-	TRBV5-4	CASSRDRAGEKLFF	TGTGCCAGCAGCCGGGACAGGGCCGGAGAAAAACTGTTTTTT
TRBJ2-5	TRBD2	-	TRBV9	CASSGGSTRTSGEDWRETQYF	TGTGCCAGCAGCGGAGGATCAACGAGGACTAGCGGGGAGGATTGGAGAGAGACCCAGTACTTC
TRBJ2-3	TRBD2	-	TRBV6-1	CASSEALMPSGRRDTQYF	TGTGCCAGCAGTGAAGCGCTAATGCCTAGCGGGAGAAGAGATACGCAGTATTTT
TRBJ2-7	TRBD2	-	TRBV11-2	CASSPMAGGPYEQYF	TGTGCCAGCAGCCCAATGGCGGGAGGCCCCTACGAGCAGTACTTC
TRBJ1-4	TRBD1	-	TRBV19	CASSIFGTVEKLFF	TGTGCCAGTAGTATTTTCGGGACAGTTGAAAAACTGTTTTTT
TRBJ2-2	-	-	TRBV9	CASSVDAMNTGELFF	TGTGCCAGCAGCGTAGATGCGATGAACACCGGGGAGCTGTTTTTT
TRBJ2-1	TRBD2	-	TRBV28	CASSLISGRGTEQFF	TGTGCCAGCAGTTTAATTTCCGGGAGGGGGACGGAGCAGTTCTTC
TRBJ2-3	-	-	TRBV4-2	CASSQERGLRQDTQYF	TGTGCCAGCAGCCAAGAGAGGGGACTCAGACAGGATACGCAGTATTTT
TRBJ2-1	-	-	TRBV11-2	CASSLDLLAMDEQFF	TGTGCCAGCAGCTTAGATCTATTAGCGATGGATGAGCAGTTCTTC
TRBJ2-7	TRBD2	-	TRBV7-9	CASSYGLAGPIEQYF	TGTGCCAGCAGCTACGGACTAGCGGGCCCTATCGAGCAGTACTTC
TRBJ2-7	-	-	TRBV11-2	CASSLYMAGSAYEQYF	TGTGCCAGCAGCTTATATATGGCAGGCAGTGCCTACGAGCAGTACTTC